The sequence of this T cell receptor (beta chain) was determined in a study of blood T cell repertoires in COVID-19. Study background: COVID-19 samples, acute and convalescent, were from the United States, Italy and Spain. T cells, B-cell-depleted T cells, or PBMCs supplied cDNA or gDNA.

Trimming cost V 5 bases and J 10 bases, with 12 bases left between them. Germline V gene sequence: CDR1 LNHDA, CDR2 SQIVND (reference sequence). The CDR3 runs 12 residues. In the original analysis: Amplification from reference gene primers served as the basis for estimated nucleated cell counts. Produced via immunoSEQ multiplex PCR; TCRdb's table is partial and in-frame only. V and J calls and clone size are as listed in that table; D and trimming were resolved from the DNA. The table shows 50,000 to 75,000 clones, with 79% occurring only once. The TCR was taken from a man aged 55 to 69 with acute or convalescent COVID-19. This chain uses TRBV19 with TRBJ2-1; D not certain. The sample consisted of peripheral blood. In DNA, the CDR3 is TGTGCCAGTAGTTTTGAGTGGTCGGAGCAGTTCTTC. Protein: CASSFEWSEQFF.